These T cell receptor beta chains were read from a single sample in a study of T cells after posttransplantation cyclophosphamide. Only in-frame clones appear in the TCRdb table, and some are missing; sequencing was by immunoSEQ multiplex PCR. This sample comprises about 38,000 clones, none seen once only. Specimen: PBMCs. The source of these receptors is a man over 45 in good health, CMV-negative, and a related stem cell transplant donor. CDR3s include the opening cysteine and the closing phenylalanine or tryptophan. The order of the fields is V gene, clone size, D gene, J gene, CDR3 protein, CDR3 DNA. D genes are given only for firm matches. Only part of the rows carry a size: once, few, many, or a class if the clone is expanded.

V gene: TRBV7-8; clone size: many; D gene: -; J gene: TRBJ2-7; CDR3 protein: CASSPREPNSYEQYF; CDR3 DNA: TGTGCCAGCAGTCCACGGGAGCCGAACTCCTACGAGCAGTACTTC
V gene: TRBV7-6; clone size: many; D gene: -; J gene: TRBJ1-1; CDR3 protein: CASSLVIGATMNTEAFF; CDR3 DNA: TGTGCCAGCAGCTTAGTGATAGGGGCCACGATGAACACTGAAGCTTTCTTT
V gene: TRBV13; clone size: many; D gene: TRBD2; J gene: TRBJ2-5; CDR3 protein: CASSSWTSGGDKETQYF; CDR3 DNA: TGTGCCAGCAGCAGCTGGACTAGCGGGGGAGACAAGGAGACCCAGTACTTC
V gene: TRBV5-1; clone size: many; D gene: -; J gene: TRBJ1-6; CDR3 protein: CASSFFQGSGSPLHF; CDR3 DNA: TGCGCCAGCAGCTTCTTCCAGGGGTCGGGTTCACCCCTCCACTTT
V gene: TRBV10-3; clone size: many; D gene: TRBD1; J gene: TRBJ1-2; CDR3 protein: CAISSSGTESYYGYTF; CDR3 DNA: TGTGCCATCAGCTCCTCCGGGACAGAATCTTACTATGGCTACACCTTC
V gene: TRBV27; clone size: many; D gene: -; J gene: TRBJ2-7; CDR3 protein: CASSFWADQYEQYF; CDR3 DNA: TGTGCCAGCAGTTTTTGGGCAGATCAATACGAGCAGTACTTC
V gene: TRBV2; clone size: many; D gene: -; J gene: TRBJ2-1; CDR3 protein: CANRDYNEQFF; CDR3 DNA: TGTGCCAACCGGGACTACAATGAGCAGTTCTTC
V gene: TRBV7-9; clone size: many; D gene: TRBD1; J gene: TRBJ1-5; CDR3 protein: CASSKQGDQPQHF; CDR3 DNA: TGTGCCAGCAGTAAACAGGGGGATCAGCCCCAGCATTTT
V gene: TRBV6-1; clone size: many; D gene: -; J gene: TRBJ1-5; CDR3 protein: CASRVEGNQPQHF; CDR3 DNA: TGTGCCAGCAGGGTAGAAGGCAATCAGCCCCAGCATTTT
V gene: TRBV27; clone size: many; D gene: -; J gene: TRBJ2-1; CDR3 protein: CASSLLASRSEQFF; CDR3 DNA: TGTGCCAGCAGTTTATTAGCTAGCAGGAGTGAGCAGTTCTTC
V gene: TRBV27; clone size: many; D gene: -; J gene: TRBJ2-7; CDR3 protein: CASRRGGPDYYSYEQYF; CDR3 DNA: TGTGCCAGCAGGAGGGGGGGGCCGGACTACTACTCCTACGAGCAGTACTTC
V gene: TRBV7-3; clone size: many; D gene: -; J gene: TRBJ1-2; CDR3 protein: CASSPASGGGYTF; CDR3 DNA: TGTGCCAGCAGCCCCGCGTCGGGAGGTGGCTACACCTTC
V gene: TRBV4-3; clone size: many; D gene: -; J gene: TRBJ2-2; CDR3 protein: CASSQEGWANTGELFF; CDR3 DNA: TGCGCCAGCAGCCAGGAGGGGTGGGCGAACACCGGGGAGCTGTTTTTT
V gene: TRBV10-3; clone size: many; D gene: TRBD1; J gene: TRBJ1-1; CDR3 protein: CATGDRGRTEAFF; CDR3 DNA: TGTGCCACCGGTGACAGGGGGCGAACTGAAGCTTTCTTT
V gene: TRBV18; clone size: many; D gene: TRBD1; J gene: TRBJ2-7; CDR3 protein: CASSRDRGVYEQYF; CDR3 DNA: TGTGCCAGCTCACGTGACAGGGGGGTTTACGAGCAGTACTTC
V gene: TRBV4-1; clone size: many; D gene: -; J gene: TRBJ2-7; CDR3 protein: CASKGTGRPTYEQYF; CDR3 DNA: TGCGCCAGCAAAGGCACAGGAAGACCCACCTACGAGCAGTACTTC
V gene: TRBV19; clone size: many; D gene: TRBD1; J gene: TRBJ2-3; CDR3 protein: CASRRDRVLDTQYF; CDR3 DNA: TGTGCCAGTAGGAGAGACAGGGTTCTAGATACGCAGTATTTT
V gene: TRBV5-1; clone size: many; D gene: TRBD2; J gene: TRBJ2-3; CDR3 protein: CASSSQSTSSTDTQYF; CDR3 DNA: TGCGCCAGCAGCTCCCAATCGACTAGCAGCACAGATACGCAGTATTTT
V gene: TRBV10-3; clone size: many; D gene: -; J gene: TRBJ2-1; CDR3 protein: CAITRGNEQFF; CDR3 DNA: TGTGCCATCACTCGGGGCAATGAGCAGTTCTTC
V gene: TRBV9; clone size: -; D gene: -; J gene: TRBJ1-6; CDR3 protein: CASSVYPRSSYNSPLHF; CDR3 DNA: TGTGCCAGCAGCGTCTATCCGAGGAGCTCCTATAATTCACCCCTCCACTTT
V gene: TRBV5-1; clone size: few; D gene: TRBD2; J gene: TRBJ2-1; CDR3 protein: CASSLVGTSGRFYSYNEQFF; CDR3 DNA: TGCGCCAGCAGCTTGGTGGGGACTAGCGGGAGGTTCTACTCCTACAATGAGCAGTTCTTC
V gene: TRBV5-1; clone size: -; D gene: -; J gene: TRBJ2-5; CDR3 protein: CASSLVGAVRREQYF; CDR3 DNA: TGCGCCAGCAGCTTGGTCGGGGCTGTACGGAGGGAGCAGTACTTC
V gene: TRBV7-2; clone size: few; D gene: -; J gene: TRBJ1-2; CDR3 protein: CASSLGQPSANYSYTF; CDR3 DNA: TGTGCCAGCAGCTTGGGACAACCATCGGCGAACTATAGCTACACCTTC
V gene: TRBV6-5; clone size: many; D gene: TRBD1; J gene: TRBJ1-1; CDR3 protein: CASSRTGVSRRAFF; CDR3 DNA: TGTGCCAGCAGCCGGACAGGGGTCAGCCGTAGAGCTTTCTTT